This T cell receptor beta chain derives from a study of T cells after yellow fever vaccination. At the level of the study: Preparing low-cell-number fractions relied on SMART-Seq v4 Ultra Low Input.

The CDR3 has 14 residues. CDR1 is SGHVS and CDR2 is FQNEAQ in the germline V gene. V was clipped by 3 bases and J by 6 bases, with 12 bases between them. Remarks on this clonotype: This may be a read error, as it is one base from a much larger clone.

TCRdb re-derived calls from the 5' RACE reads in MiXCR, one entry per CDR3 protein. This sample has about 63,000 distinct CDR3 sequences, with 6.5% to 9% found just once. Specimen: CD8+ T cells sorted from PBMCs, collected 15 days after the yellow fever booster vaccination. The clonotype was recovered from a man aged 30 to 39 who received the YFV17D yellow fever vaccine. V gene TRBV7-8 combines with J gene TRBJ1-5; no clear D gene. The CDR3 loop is CASSFLTDAQPQHF. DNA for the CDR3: TGTGCCAGCAGCTTCCTAACTGATGCTCAGCCCCAGCATTTT. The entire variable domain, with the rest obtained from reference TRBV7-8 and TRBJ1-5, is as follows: GAGVSQSPRYKVAKRGQDVALRCDPISGHVSLFWYQQALGQGPEFLTYFQNEAQLDKSGLPSDRFFAERPEGSVSTLKIQRTQQEDSAVYLCASSFLTDAQPQHFGDGTRLSIL.